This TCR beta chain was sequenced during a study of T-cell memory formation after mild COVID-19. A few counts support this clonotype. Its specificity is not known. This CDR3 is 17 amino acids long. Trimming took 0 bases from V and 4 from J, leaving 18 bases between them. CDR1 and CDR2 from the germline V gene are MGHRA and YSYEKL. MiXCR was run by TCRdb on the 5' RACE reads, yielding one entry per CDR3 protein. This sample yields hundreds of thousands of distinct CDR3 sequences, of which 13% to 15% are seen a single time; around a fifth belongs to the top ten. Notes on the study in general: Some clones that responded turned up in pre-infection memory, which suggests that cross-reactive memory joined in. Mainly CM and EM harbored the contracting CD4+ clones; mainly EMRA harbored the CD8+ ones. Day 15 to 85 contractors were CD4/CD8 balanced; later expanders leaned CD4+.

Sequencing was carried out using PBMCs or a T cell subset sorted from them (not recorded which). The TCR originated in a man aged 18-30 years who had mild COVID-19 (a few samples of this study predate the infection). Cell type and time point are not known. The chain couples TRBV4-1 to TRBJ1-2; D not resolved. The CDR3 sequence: CASSQDLARARSYGYTF. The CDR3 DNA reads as TGCGCCAGCAGCCAAGATCTTGCTCGGGCCCGAAGCTATGGCTACACCTTC.